Listed below are T cell receptor beta chains from one sample, sequenced in a study of vaccination effects on CD4 cells after COVID-19. Assay used: immunoSEQ multiplex PCR; TCRdb lists only in-frame clones, some missing. Of about 50,000 clones listed, around three quarters are singletons. Their antigens remain unidentified. Sequenced here: CD4+ T cells from PBMCs cultured without peptide, sampled after COVID-19 vaccination. The receptors were sampled from a human donor who had a prior SARS-CoV-2 infection. CDR3s include the opening cysteine and the closing phenylalanine or tryptophan. Fields, in order: D gene, V gene, clone size, J gene, CDR3 DNA, CDR3 protein. The D gene is left open where the match is weak. Only part of the rows carry a size: once, few, many, or a class if the clone is expanded.

.	TRBV6-2/TRBV6-3	.	TRBJ2-3	TGTGCCAGCAGCTGGGACTCCAGCACGAATACGCAGTATTTT	CASSWDSSTNTQYF
TRBD1	TRBV5-1	.	TRBJ2-2	TGCGCCAGCAGCTTGTTGGGACAGGGAAGGACCGGGGAGCTGTTTTTT	CASSLLGQGRTGELFF
.	TRBV5-1	.	TRBJ2-1	TGCGCCAGCAGCCTAATTAGGGGGCTCGGGGGTTATGAGCAGTTCTTC	CASSLIRGLGGYEQFF
.	TRBV7-2	.	TRBJ1-2	TGTGCCAGCAGCTCATCCGGAGATCTTAACTATGGCTACACCTTC	CASSSSGDLNYGYTF
.	TRBV4-1	few	TRBJ2-3	TGCGCCAGCAGCCAAGGTTTAGCCACAGATACGCAGTATTTT	CASSQGLATDTQYF
TRBD1	TRBV3-1/TRBV3-2	few	TRBJ2-1	TGTGCCAGCAGCCGCTTCGCGACAGGGGGCGATGAGCAGTTCTTC	CASSRFATGGDEQFF
TRBD2	TRBV19	few	TRBJ2-7	TGTGCCAGTAGTACCCGGACTAGCGGCAATCCCCGGGAGCAGTACTTC	CASSTRTSGNPREQYF
TRBD2	TRBV5-1	.	TRBJ2-3	TGCGCCAGCAGCTTGGTCGGACTAGCAACAGATACGCAGTATTTT	CASSLVGLATDTQYF
TRBD1	TRBV29-1	.	TRBJ1-1	TGCAGCGTTGTAGGGGACAGGGTTAACTTGAACACTGAAGCTTTCTTT	CSVVGDRVNLNTEAFF
.	TRBV12-3/TRBV12-4	.	TRBJ1-2	TGTGCCAGCAGTTTCCCACAAAACTATGGCTACACCTTC	CASSFPQNYGYTF
TRBD1	TRBV4-2	.	TRBJ2-1	TGTGCCAGCAGCCATGCCGGACAGGGGGCGCCCAATGAGCAGTTCTTC	CASSHAGQGAPNEQFF
.	TRBV18	.	TRBJ1-1	TGTGCCAGCCGAGGGGAATTGAACACTGAAGCTTTCTTT	CASRGELNTEAFF
TRBD1	TRBV6-2/TRBV6-3	.	TRBJ2-2	TGTGCCAGCAGTGTACAGGGGGTCGTCGGGGAGCTGTTTTTT	CASSVQGVVGELFF
.	TRBV6-5	.	TRBJ1-2	TGTGCCAGCAGGGACGGCCTCCCCTATGGCTACACCTTC	CASRDGLPYGYTF
.	TRBV19	.	TRBJ2-1	TGTGCCAGTAGTCCCCATCTAGGGCCTGGGGGGTTCTTC	CASSPHLGPGGFF
.	TRBV18	.	TRBJ2-7	TGTGCCAGCTCACCACGGACAGAGAACTACGAGCAGTACTTC	CASSPRTENYEQYF
.	TRBV19	.	TRBJ1-2	TGTGCCAGTAGTATCGGCTATGGCTACACCTTC	CASSIGYGYTF
.	TRBV18	.	TRBJ1-1	TGTGCCAGCTCACCCCAATCCCAGGCGACTGAAGCTTTCTTT	CASSPQSQATEAFF
.	TRBV30	.	TRBJ1-4	TGTGCCTGGAGCCAGGTTAATGAAAAACTGTTTTTT	CAWSQVNEKLFF
TRBD2	TRBV6-5	.	TRBJ2-7	TGTGCCAGCAGCCCCAGCGGGAGCGTCCCTTGGGAGCAGTACTTC	CASSPSGSVPWEQYF
.	TRBV19	.	TRBJ1-3	TGTGCCAGTAGTACAGGGCTCTCTGGAAACACCATATATTTT	CASSTGLSGNTIYF
.	TRBV24-1	.	TRBJ2-5	TGTGCCACCAGTGACGAGAATGAGAGCCAGTACTTC	CATSDENESQYF
.	TRBV5-6	.	TRBJ2-4	TGTGCCAGCAGCTGGGGGGCCCGGGGGCCCACGTCCGAGTACTTC	CASSWGARGPTSEYF
TRBD2	TRBV2	once	TRBJ2-7	TGTGCCAGCAAGCGGGGAGGCGACTACGAGCAGTACTTC	CASKRGGDYEQYF
.	TRBV5-1	.	TRBJ2-7	TGCGCCAGCAGCTTGGGGGGTACGGGGTACGAGCAGTACTTC	CASSLGGTGYEQYF
.	TRBV9	.	TRBJ1-1	TGTGCCAGCAGCCGGGGGGGGGCCCCGGGGGGGACTGAAGCTTTCTTT	CASSRGGAPGGTEAFF
.	TRBV13	.	TRBJ1-2	TGTGCCAGCAGCTTAGGCTTTCCAGGAGGGTACGGCTACACCTTC	CASSLGFPGGYGYTF
.	TRBV4-3	.	TRBJ2-1	TGCGCCAGCAGCCCCCTACTAGAAAATGAGCAGTTCTTC	CASSPLLENEQFF
.	TRBV10-2	few	TRBJ2-1	TGCGCCAGCAGTGAAGGATGGCGGGGAGGTAGGAATGAGCAGTTCTTC	CASSEGWRGGRNEQFF
TRBD2	TRBV3-1/TRBV3-2	.	TRBJ2-7	TGTGCCAGCAGCCAAGGGACTAGCGGGACCCACGAGCAGTACTTC	CASSQGTSGTHEQYF
.	TRBV2	.	TRBJ2-2	TGTGCCAGCAGTGAGTTGGAGGTGGGAAACACCGGGGAGCTGTTTTTT	CASSELEVGNTGELFF
.	TRBV15	.	TRBJ1-5	TGTGCCACCAGCACCCAGGGAGATCAGCCCCAGCATTTT	CATSTQGDQPQHF
TRBD1	TRBV4-3	.	TRBJ1-5	TGCGCCAGCAGCCAAGAATTCGGACAGGGAAGACAGCCCCAGCATTTT	CASSQEFGQGRQPQHF
TRBD2	TRBV9	.	TRBJ2-1	TGTGCCAGCAGCCCAAGTAGTCGTGGAGTAGCGGGGGGGCGGTTCAATGAGCAGTTCTTC	CASSPSSRGVAGGRFNEQFF
.	TRBV7-3	.	TRBJ2-1	TGTGCCAGCAGCCCACACAGGGCCTACAATGAGCAGTTCTTC	CASSPHRAYNEQFF
TRBD2	TRBV20-1	.	TRBJ2-5	TGCAGTGCTAATGACGGGGGGGAGGGGACCCAGTACTTC	CSANDGGEGTQYF
TRBD1	TRBV19	.	TRBJ1-2	TGTGCCAGTAGTGGCCCCCGACAGGGGGACTATGGCTACACCTTC	CASSGPRQGDYGYTF
.	TRBV5-1	.	TRBJ2-7	TGCGCCAGCAGCTTGGTCCCAGACACCTACGAGCAGTACTTC	CASSLVPDTYEQYF
TRBD1	TRBV28	.	TRBJ1-1	TGTGCCAGCAGGGGACAGATGAACACTGAAGCTTTCTTT	CASRGQMNTEAFF
TRBD2	TRBV7-2	once	TRBJ2-1	TGTGCCAGCAGCTTTCTAGCGGGAGCCTCATCGGGGGAGCAGTTCTTC	CASSFLAGASSGEQFF
.	TRBV18	.	TRBJ1-2	TGTGCCAGCTCACCTGCGTTTTTTAACTATGGCTACACCTTC	CASSPAFFNYGYTF
.	TRBV6-6	.	TRBJ1-1	TGTGCCAGCAGTCTGGGACCGTACAACACTGAAGCTTTCTTT	CASSLGPYNTEAFF
TRBD2	TRBV2	few	TRBJ2-1	TGTGCCAGCAGGGCCCTTTTGGGGGGACTAGACTTCTTC	CASRALLGGLDFF
.	TRBV6-5	.	TRBJ1-1	TGTGCCAGCAGGTCCGGGGCCTGGGTCGCTGAAGCTTTCTTT	CASRSGAWVAEAFF
TRBD1	TRBV7-6	.	TRBJ2-7	TGTGCCAGCAGCGCCGCGGGACAGGGCATCTACGAGCAGTACTTC	CASSAAGQGIYEQYF
.	TRBV5-1	.	TRBJ2-7	TGCGCCAGCAGCTCACAAACTTTTTTTGGGGACGGTGGATCCTATGCTTCCTACGAGCAGTACTTC	CASSSQTFFGDGGSYASYEQYF
.	TRBV7-2	.	TRBJ1-5	TGTGCCAGCAGCTTAGAAGGTGATCAGCCCCAGCATTTT	CASSLEGDQPQHF
.	TRBV27	.	TRBJ1-2	TGTGCCAGCAGTGCCCGGGCGGGGTGGTATGGCTACACCTTC	CASSARAGWYGYTF
.	TRBV6-5	once	TRBJ1-1	TGTGCCAGCAGTTACGGCCTTCGGGTGGGTGCTGAAGCTTTCTTT	CASSYGLRVGAEAFF
.	TRBV27	.	TRBJ1-2	TGTGCCAGCAGTCGGGGAGGAGACCCGAACAGGAACTATGGCTACACCTTC	CASSRGGDPNRNYGYTF
.	TRBV2	.	TRBJ1-4	TGTGCCAGCAGAATTTCATATGGCGAAACGGTTAATGAAAAACTGTTTTTT	CASRISYGETVNEKLFF
.	TRBV7-2	once	TRBJ2-3	TGTGCCAGCAGCCCAGGGTCTTCCACAGATACGCAGTATTTT	CASSPGSSTDTQYF
.	TRBV7-2	.	TRBJ2-7	TGTGCCAGCAGCAGCAGTATCTACGAGCAGTACTTC	CASSSSIYEQYF
TRBD2	TRBV5-4	.	TRBJ2-3	TGTGCCAGCAGCGGTAGCGGGGAGCACACAGATACGCAGTATTTT	CASSGSGEHTDTQYF
.	TRBV9	.	TRBJ1-1	TGTGCCAGCAGCCCAGGACACAACATACTCACTGAAGCTTTCTTT	CASSPGHNILTEAFF